Presented here are 3 T cell receptor beta chains from one specimen sequenced in a study of T cells in Graves' hyperthyroidism and ophthalmopathy. Using RNA transcripts as the source, TCR beta CDR3 regions were amplified. The HTBI primer set served for first-round RT-PCR of the TCR CDR3. TCRdb independently ran MiXCR on the multiplex PCR reads; one entry per CDR3 protein. The sample lists around 56,000 distinct CDR3 sequences; about 50% were seen once. Sequencing input: blood. These receptors were obtained from a woman aged 60-75 years with Graves' ophthalmopathy.

This clonotype showed up many times. The chain recombines TRBV20-1 with TRBJ2-2, with D possibly matching TRBD2 (5 bases). V was shortened by 5 bases and J by 4 bases, with 14 bases between the two germline ends. Germline CDR1 reads DFQATT; CDR2 reads SNEGSKA (reference sequence). The length of the CDR3 is 14 residues. The CDR3 is CSACLGVLTGELFF. The CDR3 nucleotides are TGCAGTGCTTGCCTCGGGGTTCTCACCGGGGAGCTGTTTTTT.

In its sample, this clonotype was seen many times. The V call is TRBV20-1, the J call TRBJ1-2; 7 bases match TRBD1. The ends lost 0 bases at V and 5 bases at J; junction bases unmatched: 9. The CDR3 is 15 residues long. Germline V CDR1 and CDR2: DFQATT, SNEGSKA (reference sequence). The CDR3 DNA reads TGCAGTGCTAGAGATCTGAAAGGACAGGTTTATGGCTACACCTTC. This translates into CSARDLKGQVYGYTF.

Only one count was recorded for this clonotype. The chain has TRBV4-2 and TRBJ2-3; TRBD2 matches 9 bases. CDR1 and CDR2 (germline): LGHNA, YNFKEQ. The CDR3 has 16 residues. Trimming at V came to 1 base and at J to 5 bases, leaving 7 bases not matched to a gene. For the CDR3, the DNA is TGTGCCAGCAGCCAAGTGCGGGGGGGCCGAATAGATACGCAGTATTTT. This codes for CASSQVRGGRIDTQYF.